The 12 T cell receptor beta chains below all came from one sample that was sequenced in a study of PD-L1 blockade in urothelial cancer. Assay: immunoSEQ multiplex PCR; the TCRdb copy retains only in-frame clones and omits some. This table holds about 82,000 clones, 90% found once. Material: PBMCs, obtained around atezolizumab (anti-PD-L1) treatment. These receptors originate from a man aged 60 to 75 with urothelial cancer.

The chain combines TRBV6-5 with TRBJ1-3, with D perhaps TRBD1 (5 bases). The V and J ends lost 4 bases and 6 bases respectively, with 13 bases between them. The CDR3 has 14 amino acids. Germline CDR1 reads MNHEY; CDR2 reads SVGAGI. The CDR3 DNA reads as TGTGCCAGCAGTTCGGGGACTTGGGCAAACACCATATATTTT. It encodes CASSSGTWANTIYF.

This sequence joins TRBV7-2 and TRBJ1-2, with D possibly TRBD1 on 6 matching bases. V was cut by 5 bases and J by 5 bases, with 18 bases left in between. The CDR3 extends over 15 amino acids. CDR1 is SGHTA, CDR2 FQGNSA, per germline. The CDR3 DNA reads TGTGCCAGCAGCCCATCTCCGGGGACACAATATGGCTACACCTTC. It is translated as CASSPSPGTQYGYTF.

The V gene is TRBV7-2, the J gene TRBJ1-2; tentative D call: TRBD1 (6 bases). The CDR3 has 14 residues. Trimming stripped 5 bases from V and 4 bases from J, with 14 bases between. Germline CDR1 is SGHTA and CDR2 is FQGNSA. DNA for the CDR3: TGTGCCAGCAGCCCCCAGGGGCTTGGCTATGGCTACACCTTC. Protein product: CASSPQGLGYGYTF.

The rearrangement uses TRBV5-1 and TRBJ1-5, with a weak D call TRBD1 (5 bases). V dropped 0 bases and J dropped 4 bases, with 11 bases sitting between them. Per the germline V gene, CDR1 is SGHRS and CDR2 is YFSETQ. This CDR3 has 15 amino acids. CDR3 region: CASSLETGVNQPQHF. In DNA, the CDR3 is TGCGCCAGCAGCTTGGAAACAGGAGTAAATCAGCCCCAGCATTTT.

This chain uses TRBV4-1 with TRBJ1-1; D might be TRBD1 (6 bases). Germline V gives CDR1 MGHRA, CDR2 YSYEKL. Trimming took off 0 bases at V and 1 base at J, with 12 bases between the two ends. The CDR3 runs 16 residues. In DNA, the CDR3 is TGCGCCAGCAGCCAAGAGAAAATCAGGGGGAACACTGAAGCTTTCTTT. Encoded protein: CASSQEKIRGNTEAFF.

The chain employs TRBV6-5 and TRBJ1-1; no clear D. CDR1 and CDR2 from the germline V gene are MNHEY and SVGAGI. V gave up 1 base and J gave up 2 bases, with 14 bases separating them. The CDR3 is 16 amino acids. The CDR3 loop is CASSYLEGRENTEAFF. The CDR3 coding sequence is TGTGCCAGCAGTTACTTAGAGGGTCGGGAAAACACTGAAGCTTTCTTT.

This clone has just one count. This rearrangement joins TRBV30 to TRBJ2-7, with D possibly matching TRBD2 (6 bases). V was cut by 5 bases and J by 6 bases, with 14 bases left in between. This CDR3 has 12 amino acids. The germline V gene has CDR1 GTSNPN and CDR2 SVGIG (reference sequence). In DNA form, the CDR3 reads TGTGCCTGGCAACGGGGGTCGGGCGAGCAGTACTTC. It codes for CAWQRGSGEQYF. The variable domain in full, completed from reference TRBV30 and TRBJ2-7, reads SQTIHQWPATLVQPVGSPLSLECTVEGTSNPNLYWYRQAAGRGLQLLFYSVGIGQISSEVPQNLSASRPQDRQFILSSKKLLLSDSGFYLCAWQRGSGEQYFGPGTRLTVT.

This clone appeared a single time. The chain's CDR3 is CATTTVYGYTF. For the CDR3, the DNA is TGTGCCACCACCACAGTCTATGGCTACACCTTC. This chain uses TRBV28 with TRBJ1-2; D ambiguous. The CDR3 extends over 11 amino acids. With 10 bases removed from V and 4 bases from J, the gap between germline ends came to 10 bases. Germline V gene data show CDR1 as MDHEN and CDR2 as SYDVKM.

In DNA, the CDR3 is TGTGCCAGCAGCGTAGGGGGCGGGACTAGCGAGACTGAGCAGTTCTTC. Its translation: CASSVGGGTSETEQFF. The V call is TRBV9, the J call TRBJ2-1; TRBD2 matches 10 bases. Per germline, CDR1 SGDLS and CDR2 YYNGEE. V was pared by 0 bases and J by 9 bases, with 9 bases of the junction left unmatched. This CDR3 has 16 amino acids.

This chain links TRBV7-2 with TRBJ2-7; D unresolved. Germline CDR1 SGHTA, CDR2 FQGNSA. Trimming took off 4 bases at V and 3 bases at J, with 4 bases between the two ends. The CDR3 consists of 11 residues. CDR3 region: CASSSLYEQYF. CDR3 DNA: TGTGCCAGCAGCTCCCTCTACGAGCAGTACTTC. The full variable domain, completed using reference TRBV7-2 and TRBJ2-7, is GAGVSQSPSNKVTEKGKDVELRCDPISGHTALYWYRQSLGQGLEFLIYFQGNSAPDKSGLPSDRFSAERTGGSVSTLTIQRTQQEDSAVYLCASSSLYEQYFGPGTRLTVT.

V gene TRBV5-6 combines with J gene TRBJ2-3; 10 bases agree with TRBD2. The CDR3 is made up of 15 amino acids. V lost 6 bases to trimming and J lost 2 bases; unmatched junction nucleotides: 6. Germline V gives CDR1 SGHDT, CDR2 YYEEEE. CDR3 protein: CASNNGLAVTDTQYF. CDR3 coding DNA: TGTGCCAGCAACAATGGACTAGCGGTCACAGATACGCAGTATTTT. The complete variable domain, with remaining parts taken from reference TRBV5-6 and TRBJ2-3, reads DAGVTQSPTHLIKTRGQQVTLRCSPKSGHDTVSWYQQALGQGPQFIFQYYEEEERQRGNFPDRFSGHQFPNYSSELNVNALLLGDSALYLCASNNGLAVTDTQYFGPGTRLTVL.

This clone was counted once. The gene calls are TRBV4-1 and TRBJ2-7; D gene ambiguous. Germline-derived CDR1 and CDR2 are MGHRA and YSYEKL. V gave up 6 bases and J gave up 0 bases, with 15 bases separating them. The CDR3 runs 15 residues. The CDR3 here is CASRHSPVSSYEQYF. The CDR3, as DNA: TGCGCCAGCAGGCACTCCCCGGTGAGCTCCTACGAGCAGTACTTC.